This TCR beta chain was identified during a study of T cells after posttransplantation cyclophosphamide. Study-level results: After PTCy, TRB diversity resembled that of CNI/methotrexate controls. TRB overlap between skin or GI tissue T cells and blood was limited. Donor CD8+ memory clones often dominated recipient blood repertoires at later times.

With respect to this clone: Its matching antigen is unknown.

Germline CDR1 SGHVS, CDR2 FNYEAQ. The CDR3 spans 14 residues. V lost 0 bases and J lost 2, with 7 bases in between. TCRdb keeps only in-frame clones here, not all; method: immunoSEQ multiplex PCR. The top ten clones hold about 3% of a sample with more than 60,000 clones, roughly 95% of them seen once. The gene calls are TRBV7-6 and TRBJ1-1; no clear D. This TCR came from a woman between 25 and 40 years old in good health and a related stem cell transplant donor. Source material: PBMCs. The CDR3 coding sequence is TGTGCCAGCAGCTTAGCGCGGGCCAACACTGAAGCTTTCTTT. Its translation is CASSLARANTEAFF. Full variable domain (remainder filled in from reference TRBV7-6 and TRBJ1-1): GAGVSQSPRYKVTKRGQDVALRCDPISGHVSLYWYRQALGQGPEFLTYFNYEAQQDKSGLPNDRFSAERPEGSISTLTIQRTEQRDSAMYRCASSLARANTEAFFGQGTRLTVV.